These 5 T cell receptor beta chains originate from one sample sequenced in a study of neurological immune-mediated disorders. TCRdb used MiXCR to reprocess the 5' RACE reads, holding one entry per CDR3 protein. The repertoire has approximately 20,000 distinct CDR3 sequences, 6% to 8.5% of them found once; the top ten carry 17%. Source material: CD8+ T cells from blood. The receptors come from a woman in her 30s with HTLV-1-associated myelopathy (HAM/TSP).

Regarding this clonotype: It is unclear where the CDR3 begins or ends on the DNA, so no DNA is shown, and the CDR3 is as TCRdb lists it. The V and J genes are TRBV5-1 and TRBJ1-2. Germline V CDR1 and CDR2: SGHRS, YFSETQ. Counting both end residues, the CDR3 totals 17 amino acids. CDR3 sequence reads: CASSFYICSAFSYGYTF.

This clonotype was seen a few times. V gene TRBV7-9 combines with J gene TRBJ2-2; the match to TRBD1 covers 7 bases. Germline V CDR1 and CDR2: SEHNR, FQNEAQ (reference sequence). With V trimmed by 7 bases and J by 3 bases, 8 bases remained unmatched. This CDR3 is built from 15 residues. CDR3: CASTARDSDTGELFF. The DNA for the CDR3 is TGTGCCAGCACGGCCCGGGACAGTGACACCGGGGAGCTGTTTTTT.

This clonotype has at least ten counts. V gene TRBV5-1 combines with J gene TRBJ1-2; TRBD1 is a possible D gene (6 bases). This CDR3 region has 12 residues. Trimming shortened V by 3 bases and J by 7 bases, and 10 bases separated the two germline ends. Germline assignment: CDR1 SGHRS and CDR2 YFSETQ. In DNA form, the CDR3 reads TGCGCCAGCAGCTCAGGGGCCTTTGGCTACACCTTC. This codes for CASSSGAFGYTF.

The table lists this clonotype with many counts. CDR3 protein: CASSQDPSGGSGELFF. CDR3 DNA: TGTGCCAGCAGCCAAGACCCTAGCGGGGGATCCGGGGAGCTGTTTTTT. The chain employs TRBV4-2 and TRBJ2-2; TRBD2 aligns across 10 bases. After removal of 0 bases from V and 6 bases from J, the junction contained 4 bases not matched to a gene. From germline, CDR1 is LGHNA and CDR2 YNFKEQ. This CDR3 is 16 amino acids long.

This clonotype has a count of ten or more. The chain joins TRBV7-2 to TRBJ2-1; the D gene is possibly TRBD2 (5 bases). The CDR3 has 15 residues. Germline assignment: CDR1 SGHTA and CDR2 FQGNSA. V dropped 0 bases and J dropped 6 bases, with 12 bases sitting between them. The CDR3 sequence: CASSLALRVGNEQFF. The CDR3 DNA sequence: TGTGCCAGCAGCTTAGCGCTGAGGGTAGGCAATGAGCAGTTCTTC. The full variable domain, in which reference TRBV7-2 and TRBJ2-1 provide the parts outside the CDR3, is GAGVSQSPSNKVTEKGKDVELRCDPISGHTALYWYRQSLGQGLEFLIYFQGNSAPDKSGLPSDRFSAERTGGSVSTLTIQRTQQEDSAVYLCASSLALRVGNEQFFGPGTRLTVL.